The 17 T cell receptor beta chains listed next were all sequenced from one sample in a study of early T cells in non-severe SARS-CoV-2 infection (dated by TCRdb to about 2021). Library preparation used 5' RACE. Sequencing was performed on a NextSeq 500. In-frame beta chains were kept once TCRdb had trimmed the public reads at Q25 with fastp and called clones with MiXCR. Merged by CDR3 protein, the rows form single entries marked with the most common genes and DNA. In all, the sample holds 30,000 to 35,000 distinct CDR3 sequences, and about 7% of those were seen once. Of the sample, 4% to 4.5% falls within the top ten clones. The source material was whole blood. The origin of the receptors is an adult who was a healthcare worker with PCR-confirmed SARS-CoV-2 infection or an uninfected control (not recorded which).

This clonotype was seen a handful of times. The junction departs from germline at one end; a sequencing error may be responsible. The chain links TRBV7-7 to TRBJ2-1; tentative D call: TRBD1 (7 bases). Germline values: CDR1 SSHAT, CDR2 FNYEAQ (reference sequence). CDR3 length equals 13 residues. The CDR3 loop reads CASSSQGGNEQFF. The CDR3 DNA reads as TGTGCTAGCAGCTCCCAGGGGGGCAATGAGCAGTTCTTC.

This clonotype was detected only a few times. The chain combines TRBV11-2 with TRBJ2-2; 8 nucleotides agree with TRBD2. The V gene's germline CDR1 is SGHAT and CDR2 FQNNGV. The CDR3 spans 18 residues. J was trimmed by 5 bases and V by 1 base; bases with no gene match: 12. CDR3 coding DNA: TGTGCCAGCAGCTTAGTTGGCTCGAGCGGGAGTTATACCGGGGAGCTGTTTTTT. Residues: CASSLVGSSGSYTGELFF.

In its sample, this clonotype was seen many times. CDR3 residues: CASTRTGNTEAFF. CDR3 nucleotide sequence: TGTGCCAGCACCCGGACGGGGAACACTGAAGCTTTCTTT. The chain employs TRBV27 and TRBJ1-1; D unresolved. V was shortened by 7 bases and J by 1 base, with 10 bases between the two germline ends. Germline CDR1 and CDR2: MNHEY and SMNVEV (reference sequence). The CDR3 is made up of 13 amino acids.

In its sample, this clonotype was seen many times. The chain carries TRBV4-2 and TRBJ2-1; D might be TRBD2 (5 bases). V was cut by 4 bases and J by 7 bases, with 20 bases left in between. The CDR3 has 16 residues. CDR1 and CDR2 from the germline V gene are LGHNA and YNFKEQ. In DNA form, the CDR3 reads TGTGCCAGCAGCCCCAACTCGGGCGACGAGCGGAATGAGCAGTTCTTC. This encodes CASSPNSGDERNEQFF.

This clonotype was counted many times. V is TRBV20-1 and J is TRBJ1-1, with D perhaps TRBD1 (5 bases). CDR1 DFQATT and CDR2 SNEGSKA come from the germline V gene (reference sequence). The V end was cut by 0 bases, the J end by 6 bases, with 20 bases between. The length of the CDR3 is 16 residues. For the CDR3, the DNA is TGCAGTGCTAGAGATTACGGGTCCCCGCGGGGCCCTGAAGCTTTCTTT. Residues: CSARDYGSPRGPEAFF.

The gene calls are TRBV4-1 and TRBJ2-3, with D unresolved. Germline CDR1 reads MGHRA; CDR2 reads YSYEKL. V gave up 4 bases and J gave up 3 bases, with 17 bases separating them. CDR3 size: 16 residues. CDR3 sequence reads: CASSPIRAESTDTQYF. The DNA for the CDR3 is TGCGCCAGCAGCCCTATCCGGGCCGAATCTACAGATACGCAGTATTTT.

This clonotype was picked up many times. The chain combines TRBV5-6 with TRBJ1-6; the D is unclear. The CDR3 runs 15 residues. Germline-derived CDR1 and CDR2 are SGHDT and YYEEEE. Between the trimmed V and J ends, which lost 2 bases and 9 bases, there was a span of 15 bases. The CDR3 DNA sequence: TGTGCCAGCAGCTTATCGGGCCGAGGGAGTTCACCCCTCCACTTT. Protein sequence: CASSLSGRGSSPLHF.

About this clonotype itself: A much larger clone lies a single base off, so this may be a read error. The chain recombines TRBV28 with TRBJ1-1; D gene uncertain. Germline V gene lookup returns CDR1 MDHEN and CDR2 SYDVKM. The CDR3 is 15 amino acids. CDR3 coding DNA: TGTGTCAGCAGTCACTCGAGTGCCGAGAACACTGAAGCTTTCTTT. Protein sequence: CVSSHSSAENTEAFF.

In its sample, this clonotype ranks as medium-sized. The chain couples TRBV20-1 to TRBJ2-3, with TRBD1 matching over 8 bases. J gave up 0 bases and V 7 bases, and 6 bases lay outside the gene matches. Germline values: CDR1 DFQATT, CDR2 SNEGSKA (reference sequence). The CDR3 covers 14 residues. DNA for the CDR3: TGCAGTGTCCTGGACAGGGCTAGCACAGATACGCAGTATTTT. It yields the protein CSVLDRASTDTQYF.

This clonotype was detected many times. The J gene is TRBJ2-7, the V gene TRBV27; 12 positions agree with TRBD2. V shed 2 bases and J 4 bases; nucleotides not matched to a gene: 3. Germline loops: CDR1 MNHEY, CDR2 SMNVEV (reference sequence). CDR3 length: 15 amino acids. As DNA, the CDR3 is TGTGCCAGCAGTTTACTCCTAGCGGGAGGGTACGAGCAGTACTTC. It is translated as CASSLLLAGGYEQYF.

This clonotype is medium-sized. The chain joins TRBV6-1 to TRBJ2-1, with TRBD2 matching over 11 bases. J gave up 3 bases and V 3 bases, and 1 base lay outside the gene matches. The CDR3 totals 15 residues. Germline values: CDR1 MNHNS, CDR2 SASEGT. The CDR3 DNA reads as TGTGCCAGCAGTGACGGGACTAGCGGCTACAATGAGCAGTTCTTC. It is translated as CASSDGTSGYNEQFF.

This clonotype was seen a handful of times. The J gene is TRBJ2-7, the V gene TRBV7-9; TRBD2 is a possible D gene (5 bases). The germline gives CDR1 SEHNR, CDR2 FQNEAQ (reference sequence). The CDR3 runs 13 residues. V lost 5 bases and J lost 2, with 10 bases in between. For the CDR3, the DNA is TGTGCCAGCAGCCCCGGCGGGCCCTACGAGCAGTACTTC. This sequence encodes CASSPGGPYEQYF.

This clonotype showed up many times. This chain uses TRBV24-1 with TRBJ2-1; TRBD2 might be the D (5 bases). Trimming took 5 bases from V and 7 from J, leaving 8 bases between them. From germline, CDR1 is KGHDR and CDR2 SFDVKD. CDR3 length: 12 amino acids. As DNA, the CDR3 is TGTGCCACCAGTGTTCCGGGGAATGAGCAGTTCTTC. The encoded protein is CATSVPGNEQFF.

V usage is TRBV19 and J usage is TRBJ2-6, with D maybe TRBD1 (5 bases). The CDR3 is made up of 14 amino acids. Per germline, CDR1 LNHDA and CDR2 SQIVND (reference sequence). V was clipped by 5 bases and J by 1 base, with 6 bases between them. Here the CDR3 DNA reads TGTGCCAGTAGTCGGACATCTGGGGCCAACGTCCTGACTTTC. Protein sequence: CASSRTSGANVLTF.

This clonotype was counted ten times or more. The J gene is TRBJ2-3, the V gene TRBV6-1; 7 nucleotides line up with TRBD2. V was pared by 3 bases and J by 4 bases, with 7 bases of the junction left unmatched. This CDR3 spans 15 amino acids. In germline, CDR1 is MNHNS, CDR2 SASEGT. The CDR3 region is CASSDSAGEADTQYF. CDR3 coding DNA: TGTGCCAGCAGTGATTCGGCGGGAGAGGCAGATACGCAGTATTTT.

The sample holds a few counts of this clonotype. The gene calls are TRBV25-1 and TRBJ2-7; 9 bases fit TRBD1. There are 13 residues in the CDR3. CDR1 is MGHDK and CDR2 is SYGVNS in the germline V gene. V shed 5 bases and J 5 bases; nucleotides not matched to a gene: 4. Written as DNA, the CDR3 is TGTGCCAGCAGTCCTAGGACAGGGGACGAGCAGTACTTC. It translates to CASSPRTGDEQYF.

The table lists this clonotype with many counts. This rearrangement joins TRBV12-3 or TRBV12-4 to TRBJ2-1; TRBD2 agrees at 7 bases. The CDR3 is 17 residues long. J lost 0 bases, V lost 6 bases, and 11 bases had no gene match. The CDR3 is CASSLELGGSSYNEQFF. In DNA, the CDR3 is TGTGCCAGCAGCCTAGAGCTAGGCGGGAGCTCCTACAATGAGCAGTTCTTC.